This T cell receptor beta chain was obtained from a study of STAT5B mutations in CD4+ large granular lymphocyte leukemia. Notes on this clone: Its antigen remains unidentified.

V lost 2 bases and J 6 bases, leaving 7 bases between the germline ends. The germline V gene has CDR1 MDHEN and CDR2 SYDVKM. This CDR3 spans 12 amino acids. Generated by immunoSEQ multiplex PCR, the TCRdb table keeps only in-frame clones and is missing some. Of 30,000 or so clones in the sample, around four fifths are singletons; the top ten hold around 4.6%. General study findings and limits: Without putative leukemic clones, patient CD4-sorted repertoires remained more clonal than healthy CD4+ repertoires. Top patient clones used TRBV06 genes more often: 8/27 versus 2/35 in controls.

The TCR sequence derives from a human donor in good health. The sequenced sample was CD4+ T cells from blood buffy coats. The chain recombines TRBV28 with TRBJ1-1; no clear D gene. CDR3 loop: CASSLTIAEAFF. In DNA form, the CDR3 reads TGTGCCAGCAGTTTAACGATCGCTGAAGCTTTCTTT.